This TCR beta chain was sequenced for a study of post-analysis software for immune sequencing data. Study background: Relapsing-remitting, secondary progressive and progressive-relapsing multiple sclerosis courses were included. Study-wide points: Roughly 5 TRBV segments, TRBV5-6, TRBV5-1 and TRBV20-1 among them, were found more frequent in patients than controls. Versus controls, multiple sclerosis patients showed significantly lower diversity (normalized Chao1). Batch-matched samples strongly co-clustered by F measure.

TCR beta libraries were prepared from cDNA with unique molecular identifiers. T cells numbering about 1 to 10 million gave rise to some 520,000 cDNA molecules. TCRdb itself ran the PCR reads through MiXCR, one entry per CDR3 protein. The table lists hundreds of thousands of distinct CDR3 sequences, about 50% of them singletons. This clonotype has only a few counts. The target antigen is unknown. There are 19 residues in the CDR3. V was pared by 2 bases and J by 1 base, with 9 bases of the junction left unmatched. Germline assignment: CDR1 SGHAT and CDR2 FQDESV (reference sequence). Specimen: blood. The chain carries TRBV11-1 and TRBJ2-6, with 9 positions matching TRBD1. This TCR was recovered from a girl under 18 with multiple sclerosis. This chain's CDR3 is CASSLITSGQGSGANVLTF. The CDR3 DNA sequence: TGTGCCAGCAGCTTAATCACTTCGGGACAGGGATCTGGGGCCAACGTCCTGACTTTC. The full variable domain, in which reference TRBV11-1 and TRBJ2-6 provide the parts outside the CDR3, is EAEVAQSPRYKITEKSQAVAFWCDPISGHATLYWYRQILGQGPELLVQFQDESVVDDSQLPKDRFSAERLKGVDSTLKIQPAELGDSAMYLCASSLITSGQGSGANVLTFGAGSRLTVL.